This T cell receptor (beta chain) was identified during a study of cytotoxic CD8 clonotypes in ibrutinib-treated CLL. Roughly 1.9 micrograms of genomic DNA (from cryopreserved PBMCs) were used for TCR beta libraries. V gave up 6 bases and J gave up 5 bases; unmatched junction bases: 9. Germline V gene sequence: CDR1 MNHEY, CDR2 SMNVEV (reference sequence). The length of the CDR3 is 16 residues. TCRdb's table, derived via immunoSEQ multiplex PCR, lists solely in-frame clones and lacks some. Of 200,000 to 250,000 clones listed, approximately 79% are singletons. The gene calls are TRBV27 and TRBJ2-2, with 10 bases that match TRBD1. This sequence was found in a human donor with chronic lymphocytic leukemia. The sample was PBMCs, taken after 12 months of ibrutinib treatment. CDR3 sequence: CASRPTGGWFTGELFF. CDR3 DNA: TGTGCCAGCAGGCCGACAGGGGGCTGGTTTACCGGGGAGCTGTTTTTT.